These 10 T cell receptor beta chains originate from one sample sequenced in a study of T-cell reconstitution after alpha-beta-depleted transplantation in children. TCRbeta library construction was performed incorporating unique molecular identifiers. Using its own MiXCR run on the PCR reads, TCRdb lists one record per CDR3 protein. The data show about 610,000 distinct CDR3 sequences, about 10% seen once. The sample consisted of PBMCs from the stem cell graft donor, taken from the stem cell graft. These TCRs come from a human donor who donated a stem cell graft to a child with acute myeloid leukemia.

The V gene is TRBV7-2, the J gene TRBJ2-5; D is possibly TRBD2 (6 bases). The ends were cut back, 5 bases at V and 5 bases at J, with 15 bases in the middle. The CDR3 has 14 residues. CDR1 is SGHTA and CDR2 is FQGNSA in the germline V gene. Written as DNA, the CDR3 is TGTGCCAGCAGCCCGGGACTGCCTGGGGAGACCCAGTACTTC. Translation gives CASSPGLPGETQYF.

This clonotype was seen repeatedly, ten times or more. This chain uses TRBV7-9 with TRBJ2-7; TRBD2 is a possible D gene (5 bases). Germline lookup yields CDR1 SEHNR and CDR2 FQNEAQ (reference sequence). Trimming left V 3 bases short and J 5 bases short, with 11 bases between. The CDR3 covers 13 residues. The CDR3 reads CASSFGNGNEQYF. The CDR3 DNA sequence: TGTGCCAGCAGCTTTGGAAACGGGAACGAGCAGTACTTC.

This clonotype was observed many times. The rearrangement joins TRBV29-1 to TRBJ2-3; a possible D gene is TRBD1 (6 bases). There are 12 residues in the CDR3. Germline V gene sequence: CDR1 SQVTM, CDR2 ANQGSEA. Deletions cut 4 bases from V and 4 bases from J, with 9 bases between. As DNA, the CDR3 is TGCAGCGTTGTTCAGGGGTCAGATACGCAGTATTTT. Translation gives CSVVQGSDTQYF.

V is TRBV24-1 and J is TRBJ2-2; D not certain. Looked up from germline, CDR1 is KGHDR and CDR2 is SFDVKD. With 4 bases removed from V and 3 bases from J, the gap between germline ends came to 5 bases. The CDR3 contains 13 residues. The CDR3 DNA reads TGTGCCACCAGTGAGACTTACACCGGGGAGCTGTTTTTT. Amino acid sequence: CATSETYTGELFF.

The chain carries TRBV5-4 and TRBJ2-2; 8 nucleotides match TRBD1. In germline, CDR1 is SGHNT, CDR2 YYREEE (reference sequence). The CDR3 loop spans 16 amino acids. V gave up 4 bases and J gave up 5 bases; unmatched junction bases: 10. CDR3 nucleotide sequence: TGTGCCAGCAGCCCCAGAGGACAGGGCCGAACCGGGGAGCTGTTTTTT. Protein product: CASSPRGQGRTGELFF.

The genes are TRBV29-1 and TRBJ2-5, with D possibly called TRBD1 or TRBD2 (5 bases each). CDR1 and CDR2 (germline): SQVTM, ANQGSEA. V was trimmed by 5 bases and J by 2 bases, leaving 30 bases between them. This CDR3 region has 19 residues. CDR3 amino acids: CSVLRFLAGGGSGQETQYF. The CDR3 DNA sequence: TGCAGCGTTCTTCGCTTTTTGGCAGGTGGGGGTTCCGGGCAAGAGACCCAGTACTTC. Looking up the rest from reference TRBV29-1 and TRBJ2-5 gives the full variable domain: SAVISQKPSRDICQRGTSLTIQCQVDSQVTMMFWYRQQPGQSLTLIATANQGSEATYESGFVIDKFPISRPNLTFSTLTVSNMSPEDSSIYLCSVLRFLAGGGSGQETQYFGPGTRLLVL.

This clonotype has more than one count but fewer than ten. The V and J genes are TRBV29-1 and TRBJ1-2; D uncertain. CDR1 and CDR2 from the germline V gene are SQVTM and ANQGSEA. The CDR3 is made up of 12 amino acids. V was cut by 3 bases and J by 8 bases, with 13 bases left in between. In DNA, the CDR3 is TGCAGCGTTGAGACCTTAAGCCTGGGCTACACCTTC. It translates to CSVETLSLGYTF. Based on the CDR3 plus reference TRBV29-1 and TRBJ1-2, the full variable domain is SAVISQKPSRDICQRGTSLTIQCQVDSQVTMMFWYRQQPGQSLTLIATANQGSEATYESGFVIDKFPISRPNLTFSTLTVSNMSPEDSSIYLCSVETLSLGYTFGSGTRLTVV.

DNA for the CDR3: TGTGCCAGCAGTGTTTTACCCGGGGGGGCTACTGAAGCTTTCTTT. This encodes CASSVLPGGATEAFF. J is TRBJ1-1 and V is TRBV6-1, with D perhaps TRBD1 (6 bases). Germline CDR1 reads MNHNS; CDR2 reads SASEGT. This CDR3 has 15 residues. The ends were cut back, 4 bases at V and 5 bases at J, with 17 bases in the middle.

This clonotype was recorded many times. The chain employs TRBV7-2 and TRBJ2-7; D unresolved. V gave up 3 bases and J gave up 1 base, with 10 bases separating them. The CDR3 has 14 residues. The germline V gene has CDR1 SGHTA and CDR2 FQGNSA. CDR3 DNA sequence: TGTGCCAGCAGCTTGGATAAGGCGTCCTACGAGCAGTACTTC. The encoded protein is CASSLDKASYEQYF.

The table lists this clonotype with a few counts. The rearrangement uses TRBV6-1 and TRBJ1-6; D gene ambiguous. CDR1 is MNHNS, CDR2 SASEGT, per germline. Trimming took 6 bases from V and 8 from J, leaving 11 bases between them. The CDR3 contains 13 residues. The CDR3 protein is CASRGRTDSPLHF. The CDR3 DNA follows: TGTGCCAGCAGAGGGCGAACGGATTCACCCCTCCACTTT.